These 9 T cell receptor beta chains share one sample of origin, sequenced in a study of monozygotic twins with inflammatory bowel disease. From its re-call of the 5' RACE reads, TCRdb lists each CDR3 protein once, without DNA. Listed are under 130,000 distinct CDR3 sequences; 1.9% falls within the top ten. The sample comprised blood. All receptors come from a human donor with ulcerative colitis or Crohn's disease, or a healthy co-twin of an affected twin (not recorded which).

The rearrangement joins TRBV20-1 to TRBJ2-7; no DNA is available, so the TRBD2 call from TCRdb remains unchecked. The germline V gene has CDR1 DFQATT and CDR2 SNEGSKA (reference sequence). This CDR3 contains 14 residues. The chain's CDR3 is CSARDRASGYEQYF.

The chain recombines TRBV7-2 with TRBJ2-7; TCRdb proposes TRBD2, but this gene call is untestable without DNA. The length of the CDR3 is 12 residues. Germline CDR1 SGHTA, CDR2 FQGNSA. CDR3 sequence reads: CASSPRGGREYF.

This chain connects TRBV5-1 to TRBJ2-5. Germline assignment: CDR1 SGHRS and CDR2 YFSETQ. The CDR3 runs to 15 residues. The CDR3 reads CASSLDLGVSETQYF.

The chain recombines TRBV28 with TRBJ1-2; with no DNA, the TCRdb D assignment of TRBD1 cannot be verified. Germline lookup yields CDR1 MDHEN and CDR2 SYDVKM. CDR3 length: 16 amino acids. CDR3 in amino acids: CATRGTGGIIIGGYTF.

This chain links TRBV9 with TRBJ2-1. The CDR3 spans 15 residues. The germline V gene has CDR1 SGDLS and CDR2 YYNGEE. CDR3: CASSPGVGSYNEQFF. Variable domain in full (rest from reference TRBV9 and TRBJ2-1): DSGVTQTPKHLITATGQRVTLRCSPRSGDLSVYWYQQSLDQGLQFLIQYYNGEERAKGNILERFSAQQFPDLHSELNLSSLELGDSALYFCASSPGVGSYNEQFFGPGTRLTVL.

The genes are TRBV9 and TRBJ2-7; TCRdb gives TRBD2 as the D gene, but with no DNA this cannot be confirmed. Germline V gene data show CDR1 as SGDLS and CDR2 as YYNGEE. The CDR3 covers 14 residues. This chain's CDR3 is CASSTGTSGGEQYF.

V is TRBV28 and J is TRBJ2-1; TCRdb's D call of TRBD1 is untestable without DNA. Looked up from germline, CDR1 is MDHEN and CDR2 is SYDVKM. The CDR3 has 16 amino acids. CDR3 residues: CASSTLEWGGGNEQFF.

The genes are TRBV6-5 and TRBJ2-1; no DNA is available, so the TRBD2 call from TCRdb remains unchecked. This CDR3 is 17 amino acids long. Per the germline V gene, CDR1 is MNHEY and CDR2 is SVGAGI. CDR3 in amino acids: CASSYGSGSRPYNEQFF.

The CDR3 loop reads CASSSPYSNQPQHF. V usage is TRBV12-3 or TRBV12-4 and J usage is TRBJ1-5; no DNA is available, so the TRBD1 call from TCRdb remains unchecked. CDR3 length: 14 amino acids.